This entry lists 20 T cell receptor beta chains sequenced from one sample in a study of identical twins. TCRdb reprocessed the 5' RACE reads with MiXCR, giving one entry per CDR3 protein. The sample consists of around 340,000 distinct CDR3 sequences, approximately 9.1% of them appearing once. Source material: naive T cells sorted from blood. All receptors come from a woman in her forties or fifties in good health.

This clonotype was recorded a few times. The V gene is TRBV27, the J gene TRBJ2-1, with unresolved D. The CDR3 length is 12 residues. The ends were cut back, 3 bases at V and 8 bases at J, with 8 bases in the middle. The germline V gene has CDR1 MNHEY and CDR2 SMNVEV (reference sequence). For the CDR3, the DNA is TGTGCCAGCAGTTTTAATTCTTATGAGCAGTTCTTC. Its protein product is CASSFNSYEQFF.

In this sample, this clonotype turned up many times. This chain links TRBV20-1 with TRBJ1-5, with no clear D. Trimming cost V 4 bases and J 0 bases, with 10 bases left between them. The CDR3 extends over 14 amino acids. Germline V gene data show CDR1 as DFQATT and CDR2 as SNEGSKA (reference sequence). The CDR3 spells CSAKIDNSNQPQHF. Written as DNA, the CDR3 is TGCAGTGCTAAGATTGATAATAGCAATCAGCCCCAGCATTTT.

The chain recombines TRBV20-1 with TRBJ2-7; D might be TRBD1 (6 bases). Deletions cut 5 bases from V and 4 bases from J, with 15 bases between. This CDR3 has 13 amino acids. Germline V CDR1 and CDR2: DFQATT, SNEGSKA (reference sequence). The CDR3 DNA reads TGCAGTGCTTCCGGGACACAAAGTTACGAGCAGTACTTC. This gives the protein CSASGTQSYEQYF.

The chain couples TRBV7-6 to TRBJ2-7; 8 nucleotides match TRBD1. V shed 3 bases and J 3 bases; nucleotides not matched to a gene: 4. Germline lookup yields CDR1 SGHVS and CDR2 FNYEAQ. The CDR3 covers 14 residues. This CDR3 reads CASSFRDRGYEQYV. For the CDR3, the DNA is TGTGCCAGCAGCTTCCGTGACAGGGGCTACGAGCAGTACGTC.

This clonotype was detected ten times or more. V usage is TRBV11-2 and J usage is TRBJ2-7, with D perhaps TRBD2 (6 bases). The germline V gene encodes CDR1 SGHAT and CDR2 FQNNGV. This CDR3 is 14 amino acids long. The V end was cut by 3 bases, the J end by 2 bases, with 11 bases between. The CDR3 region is CASSFGGYPYEQYV. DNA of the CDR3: TGTGCCAGCAGCTTTGGGGGGTACCCCTACGAGCAGTACGTC.

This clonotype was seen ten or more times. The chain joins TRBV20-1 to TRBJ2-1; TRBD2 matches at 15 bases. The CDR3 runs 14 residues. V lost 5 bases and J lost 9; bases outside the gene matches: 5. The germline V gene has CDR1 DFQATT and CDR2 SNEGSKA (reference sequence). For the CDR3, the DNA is TGCAGTGCTTGGGGACTAGCGGGAGGCGTTGAGCAGTTCTTC. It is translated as CSAWGLAGGVEQFF.

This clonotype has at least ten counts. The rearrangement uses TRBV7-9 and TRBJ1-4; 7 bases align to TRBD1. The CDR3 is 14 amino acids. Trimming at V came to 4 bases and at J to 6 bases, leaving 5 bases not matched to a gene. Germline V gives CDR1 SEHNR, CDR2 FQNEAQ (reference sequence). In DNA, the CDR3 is TGTGCCAGCAGCTGGGGACAGCGTGATGAAAAACTGTTTTTT. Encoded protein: CASSWGQRDEKLFF.

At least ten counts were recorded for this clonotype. CDR3 residues: CASRRGYGEAFF. The CDR3 DNA reads TGCGCCAGCAGGCGGGGGTACGGCGAAGCTTTCTTT. This chain connects TRBV5-1 to TRBJ1-1; D is possibly TRBD1 (5 bases). The germline gives CDR1 SGHRS, CDR2 YFSETQ. Trimming stripped 5 bases from V and 8 bases from J, with 13 bases between. This CDR3 spans 12 amino acids.

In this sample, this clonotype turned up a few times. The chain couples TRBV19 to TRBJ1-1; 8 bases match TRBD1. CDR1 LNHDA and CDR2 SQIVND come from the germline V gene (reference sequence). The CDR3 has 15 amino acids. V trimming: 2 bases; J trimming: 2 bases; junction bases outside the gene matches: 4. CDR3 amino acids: CASSISTGANTEAFF. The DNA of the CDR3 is TGTGCCAGTAGTATATCGACAGGGGCAAACACTGAAGCTTTCTTT. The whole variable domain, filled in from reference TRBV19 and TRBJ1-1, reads DGGITQSPKYLFRKEGQNVTLSCEQNLNHDAMYWYRQDPGQGLRLIYYSQIVNDFQKGDIAEGYSVSREKKESFPLTVTSAQKNPTAFYLCASSISTGANTEAFFGQGTRLTVV.

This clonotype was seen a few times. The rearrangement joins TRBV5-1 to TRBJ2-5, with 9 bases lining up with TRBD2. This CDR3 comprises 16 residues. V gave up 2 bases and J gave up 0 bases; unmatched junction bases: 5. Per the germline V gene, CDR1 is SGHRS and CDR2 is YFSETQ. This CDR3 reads CASSFTGTSYQETQYF. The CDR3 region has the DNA TGCGCCAGCAGCTTCACCGGGACTAGCTACCAAGAGACCCAGTACTTC.

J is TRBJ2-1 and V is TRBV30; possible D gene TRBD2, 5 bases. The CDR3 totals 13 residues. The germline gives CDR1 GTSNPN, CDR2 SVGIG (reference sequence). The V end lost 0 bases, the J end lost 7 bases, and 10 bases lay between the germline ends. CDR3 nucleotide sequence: TGTGCCTGGAGTGTCGCGAGGACTAATGAGCAGTTCTTC. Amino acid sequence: CAWSVARTNEQFF.

CDR3 DNA: TGCGCCAGCAGCTCCGGACACCCCACAGATACGCAGTATTTT. It yields the protein CASSSGHPTDTQYF. The chain combines TRBV5-1 with TRBJ2-3; tentatively, D is TRBD1 (5 bases). There are 14 residues in the CDR3. V gave up 3 bases and J gave up 2 bases, with 10 bases separating them. Per germline, CDR1 SGHRS and CDR2 YFSETQ. The full variable domain, completed using reference TRBV5-1 and TRBJ2-3, is KAGVTQTPRYLIKTRGQQVTLSCSPISGHRSVSWYQQTPGQGLQFLFEYFSETQRNKGNFPGRFSGRQFSNSRSEMNVSTLELGDSALYLCASSSGHPTDTQYFGPGTRLTVL.

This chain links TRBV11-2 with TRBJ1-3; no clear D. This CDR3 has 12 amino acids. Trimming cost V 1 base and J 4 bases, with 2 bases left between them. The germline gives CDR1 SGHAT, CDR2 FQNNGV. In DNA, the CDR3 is TGTGCCAGCAGCTTAGTGGGAAACACCATATATTTT. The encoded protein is CASSLVGNTIYF.

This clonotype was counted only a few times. This chain's CDR3 is CASSFHSGRAYEQYF. The CDR3, as DNA: TGTGCCAGCAGCTTTCATAGCGGGAGGGCCTACGAGCAGTACTTC. The chain recombines TRBV7-9 with TRBJ2-7; 11 bases are shared with TRBD2. Unmatched junction bases numbered 3, after V lost 3 bases and J lost 2 bases. Looked up from germline, CDR1 is SEHNR and CDR2 is FQNEAQ (reference sequence). The CDR3 consists of 15 residues.

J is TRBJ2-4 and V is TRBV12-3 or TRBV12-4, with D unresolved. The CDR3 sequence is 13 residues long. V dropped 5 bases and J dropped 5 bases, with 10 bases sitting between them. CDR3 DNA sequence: TGTGCCAGCAGTCCCCCAGATGAAAACATTCAGTACTTC. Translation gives CASSPPDENIQYF.

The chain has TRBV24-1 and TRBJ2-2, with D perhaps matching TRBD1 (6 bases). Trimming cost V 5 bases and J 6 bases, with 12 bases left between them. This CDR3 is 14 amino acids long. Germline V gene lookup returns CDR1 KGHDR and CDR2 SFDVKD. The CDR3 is CATSALTGSGELFF. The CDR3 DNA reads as TGTGCCACCAGTGCCCTAACAGGGTCCGGGGAGCTGTTTTTT.

The CDR3 DNA sequence: TGCAGTGCTAACCTGCGGGAGATAAACAATGAGCAGTTCTTC. It specifies CSANLREINNEQFF. V is TRBV20-1 and J is TRBJ2-1, with TRBD2 matching 7 bases. CDR1 is DFQATT and CDR2 is SNEGSKA in the germline V gene (reference sequence). Trimming at V came to 4 bases and at J to 5 bases, leaving 8 bases not matched to a gene. CDR3 length equals 14 residues.

CDR3 DNA sequence: TGTGCCAGCAGGGAAACAGAGGGACAGGGAGGCTACGAGCAGTACTTC. Protein sequence: CASRETEGQGGYEQYF. The chain uses TRBV6-1 and TRBJ2-7; 9 bases are shared with TRBD1. The junction had 12 bases not matched to a gene; V was cut back by 6 bases and J by 3 bases. The CDR3 sequence is 16 residues long. Germline CDR1 MNHNS, CDR2 SASEGT.

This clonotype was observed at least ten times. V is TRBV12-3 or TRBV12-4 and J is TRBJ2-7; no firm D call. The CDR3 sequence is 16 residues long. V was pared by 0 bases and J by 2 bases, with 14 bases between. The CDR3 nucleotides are TGTGCCAGCAGTTTAGCGGGGAATCCTGGGGCCTACGAGCAGTACTTC. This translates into CASSLAGNPGAYEQYF.

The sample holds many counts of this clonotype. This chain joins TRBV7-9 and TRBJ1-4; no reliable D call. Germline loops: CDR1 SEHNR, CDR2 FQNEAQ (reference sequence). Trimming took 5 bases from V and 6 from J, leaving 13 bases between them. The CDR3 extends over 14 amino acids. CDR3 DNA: TGTGCCAGCAGCCAGAGGGCCCGGGATGAAAAACTGTTTTTT. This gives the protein CASSQRARDEKLFF.